The clone carrying this T cell receptor beta chain turned up a few times. This sample was included in a study of T-cell reconstitution after alpha-beta-depleted transplantation in children. Trimming took 4 bases from V and 5 from J; bases not matched to a gene: 7. Germline CDR1 is SGHRS and CDR2 is YFSETQ. The CDR3 has 14 amino acids. Library preparation (for TCRbeta) was performed with unique molecular identifiers. MiXCR was run by TCRdb on the PCR reads, yielding one entry per CDR3 protein. This table has around 700,000 distinct CDR3 sequences, roughly 14% appearing once. Here the sequenced sample was PBMCs, taken before TCRalphabeta/CD19-depleted stem cell transplant. This TCR was sampled from a girl aged 2 to 10 with congenital amegakaryocytic thrombocytopenia, due to receive a stem cell transplant. The chain uses TRBV5-1 and TRBJ2-3; 7 nucleotides align to TRBD1. The CDR3 coding sequence is TGCGCCAGCAGCCTTCAACAGGGGATAGATACGCAGTATTTT. Its protein is CASSLQQGIDTQYF.